A single TCR beta chain is shown here with its context. A J-beta primer mix and a sample-barcoded 5' primer were used in a second PCR of about 7 to 12 cycles. One entry per CDR3 protein results from TCRdb running MiXCR on the 5' RACE reads. The sample shows approximately 760,000 distinct CDR3 sequences, 25% of them seen only once. CDR1 is DFQATT and CDR2 is SNEGSKA in the germline V gene (reference sequence). The V end was cut by 4 bases, the J end by 0 bases, with 7 bases between. There are 13 residues in the CDR3. This sample is part of a study of blood T cells in healthy people across ages. The sample was also linked to a second study, of T cells of mothers and their children. That source notes: Three mothers and their six children, all healthy Caucasians, donated. Mother-child pairs who were related displayed a slightly higher overlap than unrelated pairs, a difference that was non-significant.

The sample was blood. This TCR was sampled from a boy younger than 18 in good health. The chain links TRBV20-1 to TRBJ1-3; no clear D gene. CDR3 DNA sequence: TGCAGTGCTATCGTCTCCTCTGGAAACACCATATATTTT. Its translation is CSAIVSSGNTIYF.